What follows is one T cell receptor beta chain and its context. The sample originates from a study of cytomegalovirus exposure and HLA in healthy donors. PCR employed 60 Vbeta and 13 Jbeta primers. Generated by immunoSEQ multiplex PCR, the TCRdb table keeps only in-frame clones and is missing some. The data show about 110,000 clones, over 65% seen once. The CDR3 consists of 15 residues. The V gene lost 0 bases and the J gene lost 5 bases, with 11 bases spanning the gap. From germline, CDR1 is SGHRS and CDR2 YFSETQ. Source material: PBMCs. This sequence originates from a female donor in good health and CMV-seropositive. The V and J genes are TRBV5-1 and TRBJ1-4; no definite D call. In DNA, the CDR3 is TGCGCCAGCAGCTTGGGCGGGCCTAAGAATGAAAAACTGTTTTTT. Its translation: CASSLGGPKNEKLFF. Full variable domain (outside the CDR3, taken from reference TRBV5-1 and TRBJ1-4): KAGVTQTPRYLIKTRGQQVTLSCSPISGHRSVSWYQQTPGQGLQFLFEYFSETQRNKGNFPGRFSGRQFSNSRSEMNVSTLELGDSALYLCASSLGGPKNEKLFFGSGTQLSVL.